This T cell receptor beta chain was captured by sequencing in a study of T cells in Graves' hyperthyroidism and ophthalmopathy. The CDR3 consists of 15 residues. The V segment lost 0 bases and the J segment 6 bases; nucleotides outside the gene matches: 8. The germline V gene has CDR1 SGHDT and CDR2 YYEEEE. TCR beta CDR3 region amplification was performed from RNA transcripts. First-round RT-PCR targeting the TCR CDR3 was performed with the HTBI primer set. TCRdb recomputed calls from the multiplex PCR reads with MiXCR, one row per CDR3 protein. The sample lists hundreds of thousands of distinct CDR3 sequences, roughly 15% occurring once. Stable hyperthyroidism: no ophthalmopathy progression over 18 months of follow-up. Exclusion followed for patients with uncontrolled infection, other autoimmune disease, pregnancy or lactation. The PBMCs had their origin in roughly 10 ml of fresh peripheral blood.

The V call is TRBV5-6, the J call TRBJ2-7, with TRBD2 matching 8 bases. The origin of this receptor is a young woman with Graves' hyperthyroidism. Sample: blood. CDR3: CASSLVPAGAVEQYF. The CDR3, as DNA: TGTGCCAGCAGCTTGGTTCCAGCGGGAGCGGTCGAGCAGTACTTC.